Listed here is a single TCR beta chain. Its antigen is unknown. This specimen belongs to a study of response to subunit inactivated influenza vaccine. Study-level results: After each seasonal influenza vaccination, few new T cells are recruited, the authors suggested.

The CDR3 covers 11 residues. Trimming stripped 3 bases from V and 11 bases from J, with 8 bases between. Germline CDR1 WSHSY, CDR2 SAAADI. A single record per CDR3 protein comes from TCRdb applying MiXCR to the RT-PCR reads. Seen here are around 200,000 distinct CDR3 sequences, about a tenth observed once, and the top ten hold approximately 11%. The source was non-naive T cells sorted from PBMCs, collected on the day of vaccination. This TCR was sampled from a man in his forties or fifties who received an inactivated influenza vaccine. The chain uses TRBV10-2 and TRBJ1-5; no reliable D call. CDR3 sequence (DNA): TGCGCCAGCAGTGAAAAGGGTACCCAGCATTTT. As protein: CASSEKGTQHF.